The 24 T cell receptor beta chains presented below share a single source sample, sequenced in a study of Graves' ophthalmopathy and Graves' hyperthyroidism. Amplified material comprised TCR beta CDR3 regions derived from RNA transcripts. The first round was an RT-PCR with HTBI primers, and the second round was a multiplex PCR. TCRdb reanalysed the multiplex PCR reads using MiXCR and keeps one entry per CDR3 protein. Found here are about 500,000 distinct CDR3 sequences, 14% of them singletons; the top ten hold over 7.5%. Sequenced sample: blood. The receptor source for this set is a woman between 25 and 40 years old with Graves' ophthalmopathy.

The CDR3 DNA sequence: TGTGCCTGCGGTCCGACCCAGTACTTC. It is translated as CACGPTQYF. V is TRBV30 and J is TRBJ2-5; no clear D gene. The germline V gene has CDR1 GTSNPN and CDR2 SVGIG (reference sequence). Trimming removed 6 bases at V and 7 bases at J, with 6 bases between. CDR3 length: 9 residues.

This clonotype showed up many times. V and J are TRBV30 and TRBJ1-2; D call uncertain. Trimming shortened V by 2 bases and J by 4 bases, and 17 bases separated the two germline ends. CDR1 is GTSNPN and CDR2 is SVGIG in the germline V gene (reference sequence). The CDR3 consists of 15 residues. The CDR3 region is CAWSPPITHLYGYTF. For the CDR3, the DNA is TGTGCCTGGAGTCCCCCAATTACTCATCTCTATGGCTACACCTTC.

This rearrangement joins TRBV30 to TRBJ1-5, with D uncertain. Germline V gives CDR1 GTSNPN, CDR2 SVGIG (reference sequence). The CDR3 consists of 15 residues. Trimming took off 0 bases at V and 0 bases at J, with 9 bases between the two ends. DNA of the CDR3: TGTGCCTGGAGTGTTGATCACATTAGCAATCAGCCCCAGCATTTT. It translates to CAWSVDHISNQPQHF.

This clonotype was detected ten times or more. This rearrangement joins TRBV30 to TRBJ1-1; D perhaps matches TRBD1 (5 bases). Trimming took 2 bases from V and 3 from J, leaving 7 bases between them. The germline CDR1 and CDR2 sequences are GTSNPN and SVGIG (reference sequence). There are 12 residues in the CDR3. For the CDR3, the DNA is TGTGCCTGGAGTCCCAGGGACACTGAAGCTTTCTTT. Translation gives CAWSPRDTEAFF.

This clonotype has at least ten counts. This may arise from a read error, as a much more abundant clone is one base away. The J gene is TRBJ1-2, the V gene TRBV6-1; D uncertain. The CDR3 covers 13 residues. The V end was cut by 4 bases, the J end by 3 bases, with 9 bases between. Germline V gene lookup returns CDR1 MNHNS and CDR2 SASEGT. This CDR3 reads CASSGGWDYGYTF. The CDR3 DNA is TGTGCCAGCAGTGGCGGGTGGGACTATGGCTACACCTTC.

This clonotype was seen ten or more times. The V call is TRBV6-1, the J call TRBJ2-5, with 7 bases aligning to TRBD1. CDR1 and CDR2 from the germline V gene are MNHNS and SASEGT. J gave up 5 bases and V 10 bases, and 13 bases lay outside the gene matches. The CDR3 length is 14 residues. CDR3 bases: TGTGCCACCAGAGTGACAGGGTCTTGGGAGACCCAGTACTTC. As protein: CATRVTGSWETQYF.

This clonotype has at least ten counts. The genes are TRBV20-1 and TRBJ2-7, with 10 bases lining up with TRBD2. Trimming at V came to 2 bases and at J to 3 bases, leaving 1 base not matched to a gene. The germline gives CDR1 DFQATT, CDR2 SNEGSKA (reference sequence). The CDR3 is 13 amino acids. CDR3 loop: CSARRTSGYEQYF. CDR3 in DNA: TGCAGTGCTAGAAGGACTAGCGGCTACGAGCAGTACTTC.

DNA for the CDR3: TGTGCCAGCGGTTACAGGGGAAGGGACACCATATATTTT. Its protein is CASGYRGRDTIYF. The gene calls are TRBV27 and TRBJ1-3, with 7 bases matching TRBD1. This CDR3 has 13 amino acids. CDR1 and CDR2 (germline): MNHEY, SMNVEV (reference sequence). Losses at the gene ends were 8 bases for V and 8 bases for J; bases not matched to a gene: 9.

This clonotype has a count of ten or more. CDR3 region: CASSPDTYQETQYF. Written as DNA, the CDR3 is TGTGCCAGCAGCCCCGACACGTACCAAGAGACCCAGTACTTC. V gene TRBV9 combines with J gene TRBJ2-5; D is ambiguous. There are 14 residues in the CDR3. The V gene lost 4 bases and the J gene lost 0 bases, with 10 bases spanning the gap. CDR1 is SGDLS and CDR2 is YYNGEE in the germline V gene.

This clonotype was counted at least ten times. The rearrangement uses TRBV28 and TRBJ1-2; D remains unclear. Trimming took 4 bases from V and 3 from J, leaving 15 bases between them. CDR3 length equals 15 residues. The germline V gene has CDR1 MDHEN and CDR2 SYDVKM. The CDR3 spells CASSSLTGGHYGYTF. CDR3 nucleotides: TGTGCCAGCAGTTCCCTGACGGGAGGGCACTATGGCTACACCTTC.

In this sample, this clonotype turned up many times. The gene calls are TRBV5-1 and TRBJ1-1; tentatively, D is TRBD1 (5 bases). This CDR3 has 14 residues. V was pared by 2 bases and J by 4 bases, with 12 bases between. Per germline, CDR1 SGHRS and CDR2 YFSETQ. CDR3 sequence reads: CASSFQGGRTEAFF. As DNA, the CDR3 is TGCGCCAGCAGCTTCCAGGGCGGTCGCACTGAAGCTTTCTTT.

This clonotype was observed a few times. The genes are TRBV5-4 and TRBJ1-3; 10 bases agree with TRBD1. The junction had 4 bases not matched to a gene; V was cut back by 6 bases and J by 4 bases. The germline CDR1 and CDR2 sequences are SGHNT and YYREEE (reference sequence). The CDR3 is 14 residues long. CDR3 DNA sequence: TGTGCCAGCACGACAGGGGGCCTGGGAAACACCATATATTTT. Protein product: CASTTGGLGNTIYF.

The chain employs TRBV28 and TRBJ1-1; D is unclear. The ends were cut back, 2 bases at V and 0 bases at J, with 7 bases in the middle. In germline, CDR1 is MDHEN, CDR2 SYDVKM. This CDR3 contains 14 residues. The CDR3 reads CASSLPSVNTEAFF. The DNA for the CDR3 is TGTGCCAGCAGTTTACCCAGTGTGAACACTGAAGCTTTCTTT. Filled out from reference TRBV28 and TRBJ1-1, the complete variable domain reads DVKVTQSSRYLVKRTGEKVFLECVQDMDHENMFWYRQDPGLGLRLIYFSYDVKMKEKGDIPEGYSVSREKKERFSLILESASTNQTSMYLCASSLPSVNTEAFFGQGTRLTVV.

This clonotype was counted at least ten times. The chain links TRBV28 to TRBJ2-5; either TRBD1 or TRBD2 may fit D (6 bases each). Germline CDR1 MDHEN, CDR2 SYDVKM. Trimming took 9 bases from V and 0 from J, leaving 17 bases between them. This CDR3 is 15 amino acids long. CDR3: CASNTGAKHQETQYF. Here the CDR3 DNA reads TGTGCCAGTAACACGGGGGCAAAGCACCAAGAGACCCAGTACTTC. Full variable domain (missing parts from reference TRBV28 and TRBJ2-5): DVKVTQSSRYLVKRTGEKVFLECVQDMDHENMFWYRQDPGLGLRLIYFSYDVKMKEKGDIPEGYSVSREKKERFSLILESASTNQTSMYLCASNTGAKHQETQYFGPGTRLLVL.

About this clonotype: A read error may explain this, as a much larger clone is one base away. J is TRBJ1-1 and V is TRBV19, with D perhaps matching TRBD1 (6 bases). V shed 8 bases and J shed 1 base, with 14 bases lying between them. Germline CDR1 reads LNHDA; CDR2 reads SQIVND (reference sequence). This CDR3 has 14 amino acids. Written as DNA, the CDR3 is TGTGCCAGTCGGGGCAGGGGCCAGAACACTGAAGCTTTCTTT. Protein sequence: CASRGRGQNTEAFF.

The table lists this clonotype with many counts. This chain joins TRBV6-5 and TRBJ1-1; maybe TRBD1 (6 bases). Trimming took off 8 bases at V and 3 bases at J, with 19 bases between the two ends. The germline V gene encodes CDR1 MNHEY and CDR2 SVGAGI. This CDR3 is built from 15 residues. CDR3 nucleotides: TGTGCCAGCCAAAGGGGCTTCGGACAGTACACTGAAGCTTTCTTT. This sequence encodes CASQRGFGQYTEAFF.

This clonotype was recorded at least ten times. J is TRBJ2-7 and V is TRBV20-1, with 9 bases matching TRBD1. Trimming removed 6 bases from V and 5 bases from J; junction bases left unmatched: 11. Germline CDR1 is DFQATT and CDR2 is SNEGSKA (reference sequence). This CDR3 is built from 14 residues. The CDR3, as DNA: TGCAGTGCGTCGGACCGGGACAGGGTCCACGAGCAGTACTTC. Protein product: CSASDRDRVHEQYF.

This clonotype appeared once. The genes are TRBV5-5 and TRBJ1-2; D is unclear. The CDR3 loop spans 13 amino acids. V was shortened by 2 bases and J by 7 bases, with 12 bases between the two germline ends. Germline V lookup: CDR1 SGHKS, CDR2 YYEKEE (reference sequence). CDR3 nucleotide sequence: TGTGCCAGCAGCTTATCGGTCTTGAGTGGCTACACCTTC. It specifies CASSLSVLSGYTF.

This clonotype was seen ten or more times. J is TRBJ2-5 and V is TRBV6-2 or TRBV6-3; 7 nucleotides align to TRBD1. Germline V gene sequence: CDR1 MNHEY, CDR2 SVGEGT. The length of the CDR3 is 15 residues. Trimming cost V 3 bases and J 1 base; bases outside gene matches: 5. In nucleotides, the CDR3 is TGTGCCAGCAGTTATTCGGACAGGAGCCAAGAGACCCAGTACTTC. This translates into CASSYSDRSQETQYF.

Comment on this clonotype: A much larger clone is a single base away; this may be a read error. The rearrangement links TRBV3-1 to TRBJ1-3; D is ambiguous. From germline, CDR1 is LGHDT and CDR2 YNNKEL (reference sequence). The CDR3 has 13 residues. This CDR3 reads CASSRKSRNTTYF. In nucleotides, the CDR3 is TGTGCCAGCAGCCGAAAGTCGAGAAACACCACATATTTT.

V is TRBV3-1 and J is TRBJ1-2; the D gene is possibly TRBD1 (5 bases). Germline CDR1 and CDR2: LGHDT and YNNKEL (reference sequence). Trimming took 1 base from V and 8 from J, leaving 14 bases between them. There are 14 residues in the CDR3. This chain's CDR3 is CASSQASGQPGYTF. The CDR3 DNA reads TGTGCCAGCAGCCAAGCCTCGGGGCAGCCGGGCTACACCTTC.

The chain joins TRBV30 to TRBJ1-2; D gene unclear. The CDR3 has 12 amino acids. Germline CDR1 GTSNPN, CDR2 SVGIG (reference sequence). V lost 0 bases and J lost 8, with 10 bases in between. CDR3 amino acids: CAWSVRRGGYTF. The DNA of the CDR3 is TGTGCCTGGAGTGTACGCCGAGGAGGCTACACCTTC.

In the case of this clonotype: A read error may produce the germline difference seen at one junction end. This rearrangement joins TRBV6-1 to TRBJ2-7; TRBD2 aligns across 8 bases. CDR1 is MNHNS, CDR2 SASEGT, per germline. The CDR3 extends over 16 amino acids. In DNA, the CDR3 is TGTGCCAGCAGGGAAGGTGGCGGGGGGATCTCCTACGAGCAGTACTTC. This translates into CASREGGGGISYEQYF.

At least ten counts were recorded for this clonotype. The rearrangement uses TRBV20-1 and TRBJ2-7; the D gene is possibly TRBD1 (5 bases). Per the germline V gene, CDR1 is DFQATT and CDR2 is SNEGSKA (reference sequence). CDR3 length equals 13 residues. V shed 2 bases and J shed 4 bases, with 12 bases lying between them. CDR3 nucleotides: TGCAGTGCTAGAAGTCCGACAGTGTACGAGCAGTACTTC. Its protein product is CSARSPTVYEQYF.